This T cell receptor beta chain was retrieved from a study of PD-1 blockade in classical Hodgkin lymphoma. Germline V lookup: CDR1 SGHTA, CDR2 FQGNSA. This CDR3 contains 13 residues. The germline V and J ends were trimmed by 5 bases and 5 bases, with 12 bases remaining between them. The time point: cycle 4 day 1 (C4D1), after more than five weeks of nivolumab. With no exception, relapse followed autologous stem cell transplantation in all patients, and brentuximab vedotin exposure varied. TCRdb's copy holds only in-frame clones and misses some; the assay was immunoSEQ multiplex PCR. The sample carries 75,000 to 95,000 clones, 75% to 85% recorded once.

The chain couples TRBV7-2 to TRBJ2-5; perhaps D is TRBD1 or TRBD2 (5 bases each). Sequenced material: peripheral blood mononuclear cells (PBMCs), taken before the fourth cycle of nivolumab. This TCR came from a human donor with classical Hodgkin lymphoma. The CDR3 reads CASSQSWGETQYF. The DNA for the CDR3 is TGTGCCAGCAGCCAAAGTTGGGGGGAGACCCAGTACTTC.